This TCR beta chain emerged from a study of metastatic and nonmetastatic thyroid tumors. Study as a whole: Repertoire comparison spanned blood and tumor or nodule tissue of malignant and benign thyroid patients.

All patients were untreated before thyroid surgery. This clone was observed at least ten times. Germline lookup yields CDR1 MNHNS and CDR2 SASEGT. Trimming removed 6 bases at V and 14 bases at J, with 11 bases between. This CDR3 spans 11 amino acids. TCRdb ran MiXCR on the PCR reads. The sample comprises tens of thousands of clones, approximately 12% of which are singletons, and roughly 9.6% rests with the top ten. The receptor was derived from a female donor with papillary thyroid cancer or a benign thyroid nodule (not recorded which). Some clones in this sample may be carry-over from other donors' samples. Material: tumor tissue. This rearrangement joins TRBV6-1 to TRBJ1-6; no reliable D call. The CDR3 sequence is CASRKGRSLHF. The CDR3 DNA is TGTGCCAGCAGAAAAGGCCGGTCCCTCCACTTT.